Sequencing of this TCR beta chain was carried out in a study of T cell changes during pregnancy in multiple sclerosis. Trimming pared 0 bases from V and 3 bases from J, leaving 11 bases between. Germline lookup yields CDR1 GTSNPN and CDR2 SVGIG (reference sequence). This CDR3 comprises 14 residues. Clones were read by immunoSEQ multiplex PCR, and TCRdb kept only the in-frame ones, dropping some. The sample lists 65,000 to 85,000 clones, 80% to 95% seen once, with 0.29% in the top ten. This receptor was identified in a female donor with multiple sclerosis, enrolled in a pregnancy study. The chain joins TRBV30 to TRBJ1-2; tentative D call: TRBD1 (5 bases). The specimen was CD4+ T cells from peripheral blood mononuclear cells, collected after pregnancy. The CDR3 spells CAWSVPGKYYGYTF. In DNA, the CDR3 is TGTGCCTGGAGTGTACCAGGGAAATACTATGGCTACACCTTC.